What follows are 27 T cell receptor beta chains derived from one specimen sequenced in a study of blood T cell repertoires in COVID-19. Sequencing used immunoSEQ multiplex PCR; TCRdb keeps in-frame clones, though not all of them. The repertoire holds 200,000 to 250,000 clones, with 84% as singletons. Sequenced input: PBMCs or T cells enriched from blood (not recorded which). The origin of the receptors is a man aged 55 to 69 who had recovered from COVID-19.

This clone was seen just once. The CDR3, as DNA: TGTGCCAGCAAGGGAATGACAGACTCTGGAAACACCATATATTTT. Its translation: CASKGMTDSGNTIYF. The chain employs TRBV2 and TRBJ1-3, with D maybe TRBD1 (5 bases). Germline V gives CDR1 SNHLY, CDR2 FYNNEI. The CDR3 sequence is 15 residues long. The V and J ends lost 7 bases and 0 bases respectively, with 13 bases between them.

The V gene is TRBV5-4, the J gene TRBJ2-3, with a possible D match to TRBD1 (7 bases). The V end was cut by 4 bases, the J end by 8 bases, with 23 bases between. Germline assignment: CDR1 SGHNT and CDR2 YYREEE (reference sequence). CDR3 length: 16 residues. The CDR3 bases are TGTGCCAGCAGCCCCGCCTCGGGGGCAGGGGGAGTTACGCAGTATTTT. Amino acids: CASSPASGAGGVTQYF. The full variable domain, rest sourced from reference TRBV5-4 and TRBJ2-3, is ETGVTQSPTHLIKTRGQQVTLRCSSQSGHNTVSWYQQALGQGPQFIFQYYREEENGRGNFPPRFSGLQFPNYSSELNVNALELDDSALYLCASSPASGAGGVTQYFGPGTRLTVL.

To note about this clone: A read error may be the cause here, since a much bigger clone is one base away. The chain uses TRBV7-8 and TRBJ1-5; TRBD1 aligns across 7 bases. V lost 5 bases to trimming and J lost 2 bases; unmatched junction nucleotides: 3. CDR3 length equals 14 residues. Per germline, CDR1 SGHVS and CDR2 FQNEAQ. CDR3 bases: TGTGCCAGCAGCAAAGACAGGGGCAATCAGCCCCAGCATTTT. It yields the protein CASSKDRGNQPQHF.

The rearrangement uses TRBV6-2 or TRBV6-3 and TRBJ1-5, with D tentatively TRBD1 (5 bases). There are 15 residues in the CDR3. V lost 0 bases, J lost 7 bases, and 13 bases lay in between. Looked up from germline, CDR1 is MNHEY and CDR2 is SVGEGT. The CDR3 sequence: CASSYSGGFGQPQHF. The CDR3 nucleotides are TGTGCCAGCAGTTACTCGGGGGGGTTCGGCCAGCCCCAGCATTTT.

The rearrangement links TRBV24-1 to TRBJ2-3; 9 bases agree with TRBD2. V was pared by 4 bases and J by 4 bases, with 8 bases of the junction left unmatched. From germline, CDR1 is KGHDR and CDR2 SFDVKD. CDR3 size: 16 residues. CDR3 nucleotides: TGTGCCACCAGTGACCCGCTGGCGGGGGGGCCAGATACGCAGTATTTT. Translation gives CATSDPLAGGPDTQYF.

The chain employs TRBV5-6 and TRBJ2-7, with D uncertain. Trimming shortened V by 3 bases and J by 3 bases, and 7 bases separated the two germline ends. This CDR3 is 12 amino acids long. Looked up from germline, CDR1 is SGHDT and CDR2 is YYEEEE. The CDR3 nucleotides are TGTGCCAGCAGCTCGCGACACTACGAGCAGTACTTC. The encoded protein is CASSSRHYEQYF. Together with reference TRBV5-6 and TRBJ2-7, the CDR3 gives the full variable domain: DAGVTQSPTHLIKTRGQQVTLRCSPKSGHDTVSWYQQALGQGPQFIFQYYEEEERQRGNFPDRFSGHQFPNYSSELNVNALLLGDSALYLCASSSRHYEQYFGPGTRLTVT.

In this sample, this clone turned up once. This chain uses TRBV6-6 with TRBJ2-7; no firm D call. This CDR3 contains 15 residues. V lost 2 bases and J 2 bases, leaving 13 bases between the germline ends. From germline, CDR1 is MNHNY and CDR2 SVGAGI (reference sequence). The CDR3 nucleotides read TGTGCCAGCAGTTACGTAATCGACAAGCCCTACGAGCAGTACTTC. It specifies CASSYVIDKPYEQYF.

The chain carries TRBV9 and TRBJ1-2, with unresolved D. Germline V gene lookup returns CDR1 SGDLS and CDR2 YYNGEE. The CDR3 runs 12 residues. Trimming took 0 bases from V and 10 from J, leaving 10 bases between them. The CDR3 region has the DNA TGTGCCAGCAGCGTAGGGTCAGCGGACTACACCTTC. Its protein product is CASSVGSADYTF.

This rearrangement joins TRBV3-1 (or the pseudogene TRBV3-2) to TRBJ1-3, with a possible D match to TRBD1 (5 bases). This CDR3 spans 18 amino acids. Germline CDR1 is LGHDT and CDR2 is YNNKEL (reference sequence). The germline V and J ends were trimmed by 1 base and 0 bases, with 16 bases remaining between them. The CDR3 is CASSQAGTWGLSGNTIYF. The CDR3 bases are TGTGCCAGCAGCCAAGCTGGGACCTGGGGACTCTCTGGAAACACCATATATTTT.

This clone was detected a few times. V usage is TRBV11-2 and J usage is TRBJ2-3; possible D gene TRBD1, 5 bases. Germline V lookup: CDR1 SGHAT, CDR2 FQNNGV. This CDR3 contains 16 residues. The V end was cut by 2 bases, the J end by 4 bases, with 16 bases between. CDR3 sequence: CASSLQGSVGSDTQYF. DNA of the CDR3: TGTGCCAGCAGCTTACAGGGATCCGTCGGGTCAGATACGCAGTATTTT.

This CDR3 reads CAWRTKGSGRGSGNTIYF. In DNA form, the CDR3 reads TGTGCCTGGAGAACCAAAGGAAGCGGACGCGGCTCTGGAAACACCATATATTTT. V is TRBV30 and J is TRBJ1-3, with D hard to call. The V and J ends lost 3 bases and 0 bases respectively, with 21 bases between them. The CDR3 totals 18 residues. Germline CDR1 reads GTSNPN; CDR2 reads SVGIG (reference sequence). Looking up the rest from reference TRBV30 and TRBJ1-3 gives the full variable domain: SQTIHQWPATLVQPVGSPLSLECTVEGTSNPNLYWYRQAAGRGLQLLFYSVGIGQISSEVPQNLSASRPQDRQFILSSKKLLLSDSGFYLCAWRTKGSGRGSGNTIYFGEGSWLTVV.

V and J are TRBV7-6 and TRBJ2-5, with D possibly TRBD2 on 5 matching bases. V lost 1 base and J 5 bases, leaving 20 bases between the germline ends. Germline lookup yields CDR1 SGHVS and CDR2 FNYEAQ. The CDR3 runs 17 residues. CDR3 in DNA: TGTGCCAGCAGCTTAGTTCGCGAGGGTGGAAGGCTTGAGACCCAGTACTTC. Encoded protein: CASSLVREGGRLETQYF.

V and J are TRBV27 and TRBJ2-1; the D is unclear. This CDR3 has 11 residues. V lost 8 bases and J 7 bases, leaving 9 bases between the germline ends. Germline V gene data show CDR1 as MNHEY and CDR2 as SMNVEV (reference sequence). CDR3 protein: CASLGRNEQFF. The CDR3 DNA sequence: TGTGCCAGCCTAGGTAGAAATGAGCAGTTCTTC.

The V call is TRBV2, the J call TRBJ1-5, with D tentatively TRBD1 (5 bases). V lost 0 bases, J lost 4 bases, and 13 bases lay in between. The CDR3 is 16 residues long. The V gene's germline CDR1 is SNHLY and CDR2 FYNNEI. This CDR3 reads CASSEAFGGGNQPQHF. As DNA, the CDR3 is TGTGCCAGCAGTGAAGCGTTCGGGGGGGGGAATCAGCCCCAGCATTTT.

This clone was seen just once. This rearrangement joins TRBV25-1 to TRBJ1-2, with unresolved D. Germline V gives CDR1 MGHDK, CDR2 SYGVNS. V lost 2 bases, J lost 3 bases, and 10 bases lay in between. The CDR3 has 14 amino acids. The CDR3, as DNA: TGTGCCAGCAGTGAAGTTGGCAGGTACTATGGCTACACCTTC. Encoded protein: CASSEVGRYYGYTF.

In this sample, this clone turned up a few times. V and J are TRBV7-2 and TRBJ1-5; 9 nucleotides align to TRBD1. CDR1 and CDR2 (germline): SGHTA, FQGNSA. V dropped 2 bases and J dropped 2; count of bases not matched to a gene: 4. This CDR3 has 16 amino acids. CDR3 nucleotide sequence: TGTGCCAGCAGCTTAATACAGGGGGCAGGCAATCAGCCCCAGCATTTT. Translated: CASSLIQGAGNQPQHF.

The rearrangement links TRBV19 to TRBJ1-5, with 7 bases lining up with TRBD1. Germline loops: CDR1 LNHDA, CDR2 SQIVND (reference sequence). The V and J ends lost 5 bases and 2 bases, in that order; junction bases with no gene match: 9. The CDR3 totals 16 residues. The CDR3: CASSFMDRIGNQPQHF. CDR3 coding DNA: TGTGCCAGTAGTTTCATGGACAGGATAGGCAATCAGCCCCAGCATTTT.

The V call is TRBV19, the J call TRBJ2-1; TRBD1 agrees at 11 bases. Germline V gene lookup returns CDR1 LNHDA and CDR2 SQIVND (reference sequence). Trimming cost V 7 bases and J 5 bases; bases outside gene matches: 7. CDR3 length equals 15 residues. The CDR3 DNA follows: TGTGCCAGTACTGCGCGGGACAGGGGGAACAATGAGCAGTTCTTC. It specifies CASTARDRGNNEQFF.

Here the CDR3 reads CASSARQGVNYGYTF. Here the CDR3 DNA reads TGCGCCAGCAGCGCCCGACAGGGGGTTAACTATGGCTACACCTTC. The chain carries TRBV5-1 and TRBJ1-2; 9 bases are shared with TRBD1. Losses at the gene ends were 4 bases for V and 1 base for J; bases not matched to a gene: 5. This CDR3 has 15 amino acids. Germline V gene lookup returns CDR1 SGHRS and CDR2 YFSETQ.

V and J are TRBV7-6 and TRBJ2-1, with TRBD1 as a possible D gene (5 bases). Germline V gives CDR1 SGHVS, CDR2 FNYEAQ. V dropped 1 base and J dropped 5 bases, with 9 bases sitting between them. This CDR3 region has 14 residues. The CDR3 spells CASSLGGWDNEQFF. CDR3 sequence (DNA): TGTGCCAGCAGCTTAGGGGGCTGGGACAATGAGCAGTTCTTC. Full variable domain (remainder filled in from reference TRBV7-6 and TRBJ2-1): GAGVSQSPRYKVTKRGQDVALRCDPISGHVSLYWYRQALGQGPEFLTYFNYEAQQDKSGLPNDRFSAERPEGSISTLTIQRTEQRDSAMYRCASSLGGWDNEQFFGPGTRLTVL.

The rearrangement links TRBV3-1 (or the pseudogene TRBV3-2) to TRBJ1-2, with 8 bases identical to TRBD1. Germline V lookup: CDR1 LGHDT, CDR2 YNNKEL (reference sequence). Germline trimming cut 6 bases from V and 8 bases from J; bases unmatched to any gene: 11. The CDR3 extends over 14 amino acids. The DNA for the CDR3 is TGTGCCAGCAGACTTACTACAGGGGGAAGGGGCTACACCTTC. It encodes CASRLTTGGRGYTF.

This clone showed up just a few times. V usage is TRBV10-3 and J usage is TRBJ2-1; 7 bases align to TRBD1. The germline gives CDR1 ENHRY, CDR2 SYGVKD. V lost 0 bases and J lost 9; bases outside the gene matches: 2. The CDR3 loop spans 13 amino acids. CDR3 amino acids: CAISESGGAEQFF. CDR3 nucleotide sequence: TGTGCCATCAGTGAGTCAGGGGGCGCTGAGCAGTTCTTC.

This clone was detected only a few times. The V gene is TRBV19, the J gene TRBJ2-7, with D possibly being TRBD1 (7 bases). The V end was cut by 6 bases, the J end by 4 bases, with 10 bases between. This CDR3 spans 12 amino acids. Germline CDR1 is LNHDA and CDR2 is SQIVND (reference sequence). The chain's CDR3 is CASSSGGYEQYF. Here the CDR3 DNA reads TGTGCCAGTAGCTCAGGGGGGTACGAGCAGTACTTC. The whole variable domain, filled in from reference TRBV19 and TRBJ2-7, reads DGGITQSPKYLFRKEGQNVTLSCEQNLNHDAMYWYRQDPGQGLRLIYYSQIVNDFQKGDIAEGYSVSREKKESFPLTVTSAQKNPTAFYLCASSSGGYEQYFGPGTRLTVT.

V usage is TRBV19 and J usage is TRBJ2-7; TRBD2 matches 7 bases. The germline CDR1 and CDR2 sequences are LNHDA and SQIVND (reference sequence). CDR3 size: 13 residues. V shed 6 bases and J 5 bases; nucleotides not matched to a gene: 7. CDR3 coding DNA: TGTGCCAGTAGCCTTCGGGGGGTGGACGAGCAGTACTTC. The encoded protein is CASSLRGVDEQYF.

The J gene is TRBJ2-6, the V gene TRBV9, with TRBD2 identical over 12 bases. Germline CDR1 SGDLS, CDR2 YYNGEE. With 4 bases clipped from V and 2 bases from J, the junction kept 7 bases outside the gene matches. The CDR3 spans 18 residues. CDR3 bases: TGTGCCAGCAGCCCCCTAGCTAGCGGGGGGGCTGGGGCCAACGTCCTGACTTTC. Residues: CASSPLASGGAGANVLTF.

This chain connects TRBV6-1 to TRBJ1-5; 12 bases match TRBD1. Germline CDR1 is MNHNS and CDR2 is SASEGT. CDR3 length: 15 amino acids. Unmatched junction bases numbered 3, after V lost 3 bases and J lost 6 bases. CDR3 amino acids: CASSERDRGLQPQHF. Written as DNA, the CDR3 is TGTGCCAGCAGTGAGAGGGACAGGGGGCTTCAGCCCCAGCATTTT.

In its sample, this clone was seen once. The chain employs TRBV27 and TRBJ2-5; TRBD1 might be the D (5 bases). Germline loops: CDR1 MNHEY, CDR2 SMNVEV (reference sequence). Trimming left V 0 bases short and J 5 bases short, with 10 bases between. CDR3 length: 14 residues. The DNA of the CDR3 is TGTGCCAGCAGTTTATCGGACACTCTGGAGACCCAGTACTTC. The encoded protein is CASSLSDTLETQYF.